This entry features one T cell receptor (beta chain) sequence. Its antigen is not identified. This CDR3 region has 17 residues. Looked up from germline, CDR1 is SGHVS and CDR2 is FNYEAQ. J lost 4 bases, V lost 1 base, and 7 bases had no gene match. The data stem from a study of T cell repertoires in cytomegalovirus infection. Study-level information: The authors relied on CMV epitopes, both recently identified HLA-C-restricted and well-studied HLA-B-restricted. Findings and caveats of the study: Frequencies of public TCR beta families were cumulated, and this identified carriers of CMV plus the relevant HLA.

TCRdb used MiXCR to reprocess the reads, holding one entry per CDR3 protein. The table has 700,000 to 950,000 distinct CDR3 sequences, approximately 32% seen once. The source is a human donor in good health (CMV status not recorded). Some clones in this sample may be carry-over from other donors' samples. The specimen was cultured CD8+ T cells from PBMCs, collected from culture after CMV antigen stimulation. This sequence joins TRBV7-6 and TRBJ2-2; 9 bases line up with TRBD2. This CDR3 is CASSLVVAGAVTGELFF. The CDR3 DNA reads as TGTGCCAGCAGCTTAGTGGTAGCGGGGGCTGTCACCGGGGAGCTGTTTTTT.